The 30 T cell receptor beta chains presented below share a single source sample, sequenced in a study of T cell responses to AZD1222 COVID-19 vaccine. Sequenced by immunoSEQ multiplex PCR; TCRdb stores in-frame clones only, minus some. Among more than 100,000 clones listed, about 90% were seen once. Here the sequenced sample was peripheral blood, taken on day 0 of AZD1222 vaccination. The source of these receptors is an adult in good health.

The chain joins TRBV19 to TRBJ2-5, with 12 bases identical to TRBD2. The J segment lost 4 bases and the V segment lost 9 bases, leaving 9 bases of the junction unmatched. Germline V gene data show CDR1 as LNHDA and CDR2 as SQIVND (reference sequence). This CDR3 has 15 residues. The DNA for the CDR3 is TGTGCCAGCGCCCCCCTAGCGGGGGGGTTAGAGACCCAGTACTTC. This translates into CASAPLAGGLETQYF.

The chain couples TRBV24-1 to TRBJ1-5; D is unresolved. The CDR3 loop spans 14 amino acids. Trimming removed 9 bases at V and 0 bases at J, with 11 bases between. The germline gives CDR1 KGHDR, CDR2 SFDVKD. The CDR3 DNA sequence: TGTGCCACCGCTGACCCGGGTAGCAATCAGCCCCAGCATTTT. It translates to CATADPGSNQPQHF.

This clone has just one count. The J gene is TRBJ1-1, the V gene TRBV9; D may be TRBD1 (6 bases). CDR3 length: 12 residues. Trimming shortened V by 7 bases and J by 10 bases, and 17 bases separated the two germline ends. Germline CDR1 SGDLS, CDR2 YYNGEE. CDR3 in amino acids: CASGDLGAGAFF. The CDR3 region has the DNA TGTGCCAGCGGTGATCTGGGGGCCGGAGCTTTCTTT.

This clone has just one count. The rearrangement uses TRBV9 and TRBJ2-5; TRBD2 might be the D (5 bases). The CDR3 spans 16 residues. With 0 bases removed from V and 1 base from J, the gap between germline ends came to 13 bases. Germline V CDR1 and CDR2: SGDLS, YYNGEE. In DNA, the CDR3 is TGTGCCAGCAGCGTAGAAGGGCAGAGGGCCCAAGAGACCCAGTACTTC. Protein product: CASSVEGQRAQETQYF.

V usage is TRBV5-1 and J usage is TRBJ2-5; possible D gene TRBD1, 5 bases. The CDR3 has 14 amino acids. Germline CDR1 reads SGHRS; CDR2 reads YFSETQ. V was trimmed by 9 bases and J by 1 base, leaving 16 bases between them. CDR3 residues: CATRRTPGQETQYF. The DNA of the CDR3 is TGCGCCACCCGACGGACACCCGGCCAAGAGACCCAGTACTTC.

The chain links TRBV4-1 to TRBJ1-2; weak D call: TRBD1 (6 bases). Trimming cost V 0 bases and J 8 bases, with 13 bases left between them. CDR1 is MGHRA and CDR2 is YSYEKL in the germline V gene. There are 14 residues in the CDR3. The CDR3 DNA follows: TGCGCCAGCAGCCAAGATCGGGACACGGACGGCTACACCTTC. It translates to CASSQDRDTDGYTF.

This chain connects TRBV10-1 to TRBJ1-1, with TRBD1 as a possible D gene (6 bases). The V end lost 1 base, the J end lost 11 bases, and 11 bases lay between the germline ends. The CDR3 spans 12 residues. Germline V gene lookup returns CDR1 WNHNN and CDR2 SYGVQD (reference sequence). The chain's CDR3 is CASSEWGRGAFF. In nucleotides, the CDR3 is TGCGCCAGCAGTGAGTGGGGCAGGGGCGCTTTCTTT.

J is TRBJ2-1 and V is TRBV6-5; the match to TRBD2 covers 7 bases. V trimming: 2 bases; J trimming: 15 bases; junction bases outside the gene matches: 10. This CDR3 comprises 13 residues. Germline V gene data show CDR1 as MNHEY and CDR2 as SVGAGI. Here the CDR3 reads CASSYGSSGSRFF. The CDR3 DNA sequence: TGTGCCAGCAGTTACGGAAGTAGCGGGTCTAGGTTCTTC.

The chain carries TRBV4-2 and TRBJ2-7; 8 bases are shared with TRBD2. The germline CDR1 and CDR2 sequences are LGHNA and YNFKEQ. The V gene end was trimmed by 1 base and the J gene end by 4 bases; junction bases not matched to a gene: 0. The CDR3 has 13 amino acids. The CDR3 bases are TGTGCCAGCAGCCAAGGCGGGGGGTACGAGCAGTACTTC. This gives the protein CASSQGGGYEQYF.

The gene calls are TRBV10-3 and TRBJ2-7; D is undetermined. Germline loops: CDR1 ENHRY, CDR2 SYGVKD. The CDR3 runs 13 residues. With 8 bases removed from V and 0 bases from J, the gap between germline ends came to 11 bases. CDR3 in DNA: TGTGCCATCCAATACAGTAGCTCCTACGAGCAGTACTTC. This gives the protein CAIQYSSSYEQYF.

The V and J genes are TRBV5-1 and TRBJ2-5, with TRBD2 matching 10 bases. Losses at the gene ends were 4 bases for V and 4 bases for J; bases not matched to a gene: 7. This CDR3 contains 15 residues. Germline V CDR1 and CDR2: SGHRS, YFSETQ. DNA of the CDR3: TGCGCCAGCAGCGAGAGAGCTAGCGGGGGAGAGACCCAGTACTTC. Encoded protein: CASSERASGGETQYF.

This sequence joins TRBV2 and TRBJ1-6; tentatively, D is TRBD1 (5 bases). The CDR3 is made up of 15 amino acids. V lost 6 bases, J lost 8 bases, and 17 bases lay in between. In germline, CDR1 is SNHLY, CDR2 FYNNEI. The CDR3 reads CASSLDPRVHSPLHF. The CDR3 DNA is TGTGCCAGCAGCCTCGATCCCAGGGTACATTCACCCCTCCACTTT.

This clone was detected only once. This chain connects TRBV3-1 (or the pseudogene TRBV3-2) to TRBJ2-5; D perhaps matches TRBD2 (6 bases). CDR1 and CDR2 (germline): LGHDT, YNNKEL (reference sequence). The CDR3 has 13 residues. Trimming removed 3 bases from V and 5 bases from J, with 10 bases in between. The CDR3 loop is CASSHDGGETQYF. The CDR3 DNA reads TGTGCCAGCAGCCACGATGGGGGGGAGACCCAGTACTTC.

The chain couples TRBV7-9 to TRBJ1-1; TRBD1 matches 9 bases. Germline V CDR1 and CDR2: SEHNR, FQNEAQ (reference sequence). CDR3 length: 16 amino acids. V dropped 7 bases and J dropped 4; count of bases not matched to a gene: 13. CDR3 DNA sequence: TGTGCCAGCAAGGAACAGGGGGCCGCTTTAATCACTGAAGCTTTCTTT. Its translation: CASKEQGAALITEAFF.

The V and J genes are TRBV5-8 and TRBJ1-5, with TRBD1 matching over 11 bases. CDR1 SGHTS and CDR2 YDEGEE come from the germline V gene. After removal of 0 bases from V and 6 bases from J, the junction contained 5 bases not matched to a gene. The CDR3 is made up of 16 amino acids. The CDR3 bases are TGTGCCAGCAGCTTGGGGACAGGGGGCGCAGGTCAGCCCCAGCATTTT. This sequence encodes CASSLGTGGAGQPQHF.

This chain uses TRBV7-2 with TRBJ2-2; no reliable D call. There are 13 residues in the CDR3. The V end lost 1 base, the J end lost 6 bases, and 6 bases lay between the germline ends. CDR1 is SGHTA and CDR2 is FQGNSA in the germline V gene. The CDR3 loop reads CASSLDWSGELFF. DNA for the CDR3: TGTGCCAGCAGCTTAGACTGGTCCGGGGAGCTGTTTTTT.

This clone has a handful of counts. The V gene is TRBV7-3, the J gene TRBJ1-6; tentatively, D is TRBD1 (6 bases). V lost 0 bases and J 5 bases, leaving 11 bases between the germline ends. Germline V gene data show CDR1 as SGHTA and CDR2 as FQGTGA. The CDR3 totals 16 residues. CDR3 amino acids: CASSLTGTRNNSPLHF. The CDR3 DNA is TGTGCCAGCAGCTTAACGGGGACACGGAATAATTCACCCCTCCACTTT.

The V and J genes are TRBV7-2 and TRBJ1-4; D gene unclear. This CDR3 is built from 14 residues. Germline-derived CDR1 and CDR2 are SGHTA and FQGNSA. With 6 bases removed from V and 8 bases from J, the gap between germline ends came to 16 bases. CDR3 DNA sequence: TGTGCCAGCAGAGGAGGTCGCGGGAGAGAAAAACTGTTTTTT. Translated: CASRGGRGREKLFF.

This clone was seen only a few times. The gene calls are TRBV5-8 and TRBJ2-5; D assignment may be TRBD1 or TRBD2 (5 bases each). CDR1 is SGHTS, CDR2 YDEGEE, per germline. The CDR3 contains 16 residues. The V end lost 7 bases, the J end lost 5 bases, and 24 bases lay between the germline ends. CDR3 amino acids: CASPLGPFSRIETQYF. DNA for the CDR3: TGTGCCAGCCCCTTGGGACCCTTCAGTAGGATTGAGACCCAGTACTTC.

V is TRBV2 and J is TRBJ2-5; D gene uncertain. The V gene's germline CDR1 is SNHLY and CDR2 FYNNEI. The V end lost 7 bases, the J end lost 4 bases, and 10 bases lay between the germline ends. The CDR3 covers 12 residues. The CDR3: CASNWSLETQYF. CDR3 nucleotides: TGTGCCAGCAACTGGAGTTTAGAGACCCAGTACTTC.

The chain has TRBV13 and TRBJ2-7, with D tentatively TRBD1 (5 bases). V was shortened by 2 bases and J by 0 bases, with 8 bases between the two germline ends. Germline V gives CDR1 PRHDT, CDR2 FYEKMQ (reference sequence). CDR3 length equals 14 residues. Here the CDR3 reads CASSLYDSSYEQYF. The DNA of the CDR3 is TGTGCCAGCAGCTTATACGACAGCTCCTACGAGCAGTACTTC.

This clone was seen a single time. The V gene is TRBV5-1, the J gene TRBJ1-3; tentatively, D is TRBD1 (6 bases). CDR1 and CDR2 from the germline V gene are SGHRS and YFSETQ. Trimming removed 4 bases at V and 1 base at J, with 9 bases between. The CDR3 sequence is 14 residues long. The chain's CDR3 is CASSPTGSGNTIYF. CDR3 DNA sequence: TGCGCCAGCAGCCCAACAGGGTCTGGAAACACCATATATTTT.

The chain couples TRBV19 to TRBJ2-2; 14 nucleotides align to TRBD2. The trim removed 1 base at V and 7 bases at J, leaving 11 bases unmatched. The CDR3 is made up of 19 amino acids. Germline lookup yields CDR1 LNHDA and CDR2 SQIVND (reference sequence). This CDR3 is CASSIALKGLAGASGELFF. CDR3 coding DNA: TGTGCCAGTAGTATAGCTCTTAAGGGACTAGCGGGAGCTAGCGGGGAGCTGTTTTTT.

The chain couples TRBV5-6 to TRBJ1-1; 8 nucleotides agree with TRBD1. The CDR3 covers 14 residues. J lost 4 bases, V lost 2 bases, and 4 bases had no gene match. The V gene's germline CDR1 is SGHDT and CDR2 YYEEEE. The CDR3 loop reads CASSLQGVSTEAFF. The CDR3 bases are TGTGCCAGCAGCTTACAGGGGGTGAGCACTGAAGCTTTCTTT.

This CDR3 reads CASSSGGAGYGYTF. The CDR3 DNA is TGTGCCAGCAGCTCTGGAGGAGCTGGATATGGCTACACCTTC. The rearrangement links TRBV11-2 to TRBJ1-2, with D unclear. The CDR3 is 14 residues long. Trimming stripped 4 bases from V and 5 bases from J, with 14 bases between. Germline CDR1 is SGHAT and CDR2 is FQNNGV.

The chain is built from TRBV3-1 (or the pseudogene TRBV3-2) and TRBJ1-6; D uncertain. V lost 2 bases and J lost 4, with 12 bases in between. Germline values: CDR1 LGHDT, CDR2 YNNKEL (reference sequence). This CDR3 comprises 16 residues. CDR3 bases: TGTGCCAGCAGCCAATTCGGGAAACGGTATAATTCACCCCTCCACTTT. It codes for CASSQFGKRYNSPLHF.

The J gene is TRBJ2-3, the V gene TRBV7-9, with TRBD1 matching 10 bases. CDR1 is SEHNR, CDR2 FQNEAQ, per germline (reference sequence). With 10 bases clipped from V and 4 bases from J, the junction kept 11 bases outside the gene matches. The CDR3 extends over 15 amino acids. CDR3 sequence (DNA): TGTGCCAACGGACTGGGACAGGGGTTTGCAGATACGCAGTATTTT. This sequence encodes CANGLGQGFADTQYF.

CDR3 amino acids: CATSHNGTKGNQPQHF. CDR3 sequence (DNA): TGTGCCACCAGCCATAACGGGACGAAAGGCAATCAGCCCCAGCATTTT. This chain joins TRBV24-1 and TRBJ1-5; tentatively, D is TRBD1 (5 bases). The ends were cut back, 7 bases at V and 2 bases at J, with 17 bases in the middle. The germline CDR1 and CDR2 sequences are KGHDR and SFDVKD. CDR3 length: 16 residues.

V gene TRBV3-1 (or the pseudogene TRBV3-2) combines with J gene TRBJ2-1; 12 bases match TRBD2. The CDR3 spans 15 residues. Trimming cost V 4 bases and J 9 bases; bases outside gene matches: 7. Looked up from germline, CDR1 is LGHDT and CDR2 is YNNKEL (reference sequence). CDR3 bases: TGTGCCAGCAGCCCTAGCGGGGGGGCCAGAAGTGAGCAGTTCTTC. This translates into CASSPSGGARSEQFF.

This chain connects TRBV30 to TRBJ2-3; 7 bases agree with TRBD2. The trim removed 6 bases at V and 4 bases at J, leaving 7 bases unmatched. CDR1 GTSNPN and CDR2 SVGIG come from the germline V gene (reference sequence). The length of the CDR3 is 13 residues. The CDR3 protein is CACSGAGADTQYF. The DNA for the CDR3 is TGTGCCTGCAGCGGGGCCGGGGCAGATACGCAGTATTTT.